The rows below give T cell receptor beta chains drawn from one sample of a study of CD8 T cells in ankylosing spondylitis. TCRdb re-called the 5' RACE reads with MiXCR, one entry per CDR3 protein. Here the sample spans about 240,000 distinct CDR3 sequences, 7.5% to 9% being singletons. What was sequenced was blood, either unsorted or a sorted T cell fraction (not recorded which). Receptors originate from a male donor with ankylosing spondylitis or in good health (not recorded which). The CDR3 runs from the conserved cysteine through the conserved F or W. Expanded clones get a size class; other rows say once, few or many, or leave the size out.

clone size	V gene	CDR3 protein
many	TRBV7-9	CASSHPGGRNNEQFF
-	TRBV10-3	CAISESKGPSPLHF
many	TRBV4-3	CASSHEGRGAQFF
-	TRBV20-1	CSAQTGGYSYEQYF
-	TRBV5-1	CASSHGTGGLDTEAFF
many	TRBV10-3	CAISESSGGPEAFF
many	TRBV11-2	CASSRTTSGGADTQYF
few	TRBV20-1	CSARVSGNIGEQYF
-	TRBV20-1	CSASGTGGRMRDTQYF
many	TRBV4-1	CASTLDRTNTGELFF
many	TRBV6-2/TRBV6-3	CASSRRLGRDAYGYTF
many	TRBV12-3/TRBV12-4	CASSARTRPLYEQYF
few	TRBV25-1	CASSPWGGLAVIQPLEETQYF
many	TRBV29-1	CSVPGPHTEAFF
many	TRBV12-3/TRBV12-4	CASSLTESYEQYF
few	TRBV20-1	CSAREMVASGGVDTQYF
many	TRBV12-3/TRBV12-4	CASSTGGNYGYTF
many	TRBV6-1	CASSNPGTGTDTQYF
many	TRBV5-1	CASSWGQPYNEQFF
many	TRBV5-1	CASSEGRAGVSQFF
few	TRBV30	CAWNRDRVAGANVLTF
many	TRBV6-1	CASSPSGGAGGVYPLSRFF
once	TRBV12-3/TRBV12-4	CASAGDRNTEAFF
many	TRBV12-3/TRBV12-4	CASSTDRDQPQHF
many	TRBV7-9	CADRAGGSDTQYF
many	TRBV10-3	CAISESVRGREQYF